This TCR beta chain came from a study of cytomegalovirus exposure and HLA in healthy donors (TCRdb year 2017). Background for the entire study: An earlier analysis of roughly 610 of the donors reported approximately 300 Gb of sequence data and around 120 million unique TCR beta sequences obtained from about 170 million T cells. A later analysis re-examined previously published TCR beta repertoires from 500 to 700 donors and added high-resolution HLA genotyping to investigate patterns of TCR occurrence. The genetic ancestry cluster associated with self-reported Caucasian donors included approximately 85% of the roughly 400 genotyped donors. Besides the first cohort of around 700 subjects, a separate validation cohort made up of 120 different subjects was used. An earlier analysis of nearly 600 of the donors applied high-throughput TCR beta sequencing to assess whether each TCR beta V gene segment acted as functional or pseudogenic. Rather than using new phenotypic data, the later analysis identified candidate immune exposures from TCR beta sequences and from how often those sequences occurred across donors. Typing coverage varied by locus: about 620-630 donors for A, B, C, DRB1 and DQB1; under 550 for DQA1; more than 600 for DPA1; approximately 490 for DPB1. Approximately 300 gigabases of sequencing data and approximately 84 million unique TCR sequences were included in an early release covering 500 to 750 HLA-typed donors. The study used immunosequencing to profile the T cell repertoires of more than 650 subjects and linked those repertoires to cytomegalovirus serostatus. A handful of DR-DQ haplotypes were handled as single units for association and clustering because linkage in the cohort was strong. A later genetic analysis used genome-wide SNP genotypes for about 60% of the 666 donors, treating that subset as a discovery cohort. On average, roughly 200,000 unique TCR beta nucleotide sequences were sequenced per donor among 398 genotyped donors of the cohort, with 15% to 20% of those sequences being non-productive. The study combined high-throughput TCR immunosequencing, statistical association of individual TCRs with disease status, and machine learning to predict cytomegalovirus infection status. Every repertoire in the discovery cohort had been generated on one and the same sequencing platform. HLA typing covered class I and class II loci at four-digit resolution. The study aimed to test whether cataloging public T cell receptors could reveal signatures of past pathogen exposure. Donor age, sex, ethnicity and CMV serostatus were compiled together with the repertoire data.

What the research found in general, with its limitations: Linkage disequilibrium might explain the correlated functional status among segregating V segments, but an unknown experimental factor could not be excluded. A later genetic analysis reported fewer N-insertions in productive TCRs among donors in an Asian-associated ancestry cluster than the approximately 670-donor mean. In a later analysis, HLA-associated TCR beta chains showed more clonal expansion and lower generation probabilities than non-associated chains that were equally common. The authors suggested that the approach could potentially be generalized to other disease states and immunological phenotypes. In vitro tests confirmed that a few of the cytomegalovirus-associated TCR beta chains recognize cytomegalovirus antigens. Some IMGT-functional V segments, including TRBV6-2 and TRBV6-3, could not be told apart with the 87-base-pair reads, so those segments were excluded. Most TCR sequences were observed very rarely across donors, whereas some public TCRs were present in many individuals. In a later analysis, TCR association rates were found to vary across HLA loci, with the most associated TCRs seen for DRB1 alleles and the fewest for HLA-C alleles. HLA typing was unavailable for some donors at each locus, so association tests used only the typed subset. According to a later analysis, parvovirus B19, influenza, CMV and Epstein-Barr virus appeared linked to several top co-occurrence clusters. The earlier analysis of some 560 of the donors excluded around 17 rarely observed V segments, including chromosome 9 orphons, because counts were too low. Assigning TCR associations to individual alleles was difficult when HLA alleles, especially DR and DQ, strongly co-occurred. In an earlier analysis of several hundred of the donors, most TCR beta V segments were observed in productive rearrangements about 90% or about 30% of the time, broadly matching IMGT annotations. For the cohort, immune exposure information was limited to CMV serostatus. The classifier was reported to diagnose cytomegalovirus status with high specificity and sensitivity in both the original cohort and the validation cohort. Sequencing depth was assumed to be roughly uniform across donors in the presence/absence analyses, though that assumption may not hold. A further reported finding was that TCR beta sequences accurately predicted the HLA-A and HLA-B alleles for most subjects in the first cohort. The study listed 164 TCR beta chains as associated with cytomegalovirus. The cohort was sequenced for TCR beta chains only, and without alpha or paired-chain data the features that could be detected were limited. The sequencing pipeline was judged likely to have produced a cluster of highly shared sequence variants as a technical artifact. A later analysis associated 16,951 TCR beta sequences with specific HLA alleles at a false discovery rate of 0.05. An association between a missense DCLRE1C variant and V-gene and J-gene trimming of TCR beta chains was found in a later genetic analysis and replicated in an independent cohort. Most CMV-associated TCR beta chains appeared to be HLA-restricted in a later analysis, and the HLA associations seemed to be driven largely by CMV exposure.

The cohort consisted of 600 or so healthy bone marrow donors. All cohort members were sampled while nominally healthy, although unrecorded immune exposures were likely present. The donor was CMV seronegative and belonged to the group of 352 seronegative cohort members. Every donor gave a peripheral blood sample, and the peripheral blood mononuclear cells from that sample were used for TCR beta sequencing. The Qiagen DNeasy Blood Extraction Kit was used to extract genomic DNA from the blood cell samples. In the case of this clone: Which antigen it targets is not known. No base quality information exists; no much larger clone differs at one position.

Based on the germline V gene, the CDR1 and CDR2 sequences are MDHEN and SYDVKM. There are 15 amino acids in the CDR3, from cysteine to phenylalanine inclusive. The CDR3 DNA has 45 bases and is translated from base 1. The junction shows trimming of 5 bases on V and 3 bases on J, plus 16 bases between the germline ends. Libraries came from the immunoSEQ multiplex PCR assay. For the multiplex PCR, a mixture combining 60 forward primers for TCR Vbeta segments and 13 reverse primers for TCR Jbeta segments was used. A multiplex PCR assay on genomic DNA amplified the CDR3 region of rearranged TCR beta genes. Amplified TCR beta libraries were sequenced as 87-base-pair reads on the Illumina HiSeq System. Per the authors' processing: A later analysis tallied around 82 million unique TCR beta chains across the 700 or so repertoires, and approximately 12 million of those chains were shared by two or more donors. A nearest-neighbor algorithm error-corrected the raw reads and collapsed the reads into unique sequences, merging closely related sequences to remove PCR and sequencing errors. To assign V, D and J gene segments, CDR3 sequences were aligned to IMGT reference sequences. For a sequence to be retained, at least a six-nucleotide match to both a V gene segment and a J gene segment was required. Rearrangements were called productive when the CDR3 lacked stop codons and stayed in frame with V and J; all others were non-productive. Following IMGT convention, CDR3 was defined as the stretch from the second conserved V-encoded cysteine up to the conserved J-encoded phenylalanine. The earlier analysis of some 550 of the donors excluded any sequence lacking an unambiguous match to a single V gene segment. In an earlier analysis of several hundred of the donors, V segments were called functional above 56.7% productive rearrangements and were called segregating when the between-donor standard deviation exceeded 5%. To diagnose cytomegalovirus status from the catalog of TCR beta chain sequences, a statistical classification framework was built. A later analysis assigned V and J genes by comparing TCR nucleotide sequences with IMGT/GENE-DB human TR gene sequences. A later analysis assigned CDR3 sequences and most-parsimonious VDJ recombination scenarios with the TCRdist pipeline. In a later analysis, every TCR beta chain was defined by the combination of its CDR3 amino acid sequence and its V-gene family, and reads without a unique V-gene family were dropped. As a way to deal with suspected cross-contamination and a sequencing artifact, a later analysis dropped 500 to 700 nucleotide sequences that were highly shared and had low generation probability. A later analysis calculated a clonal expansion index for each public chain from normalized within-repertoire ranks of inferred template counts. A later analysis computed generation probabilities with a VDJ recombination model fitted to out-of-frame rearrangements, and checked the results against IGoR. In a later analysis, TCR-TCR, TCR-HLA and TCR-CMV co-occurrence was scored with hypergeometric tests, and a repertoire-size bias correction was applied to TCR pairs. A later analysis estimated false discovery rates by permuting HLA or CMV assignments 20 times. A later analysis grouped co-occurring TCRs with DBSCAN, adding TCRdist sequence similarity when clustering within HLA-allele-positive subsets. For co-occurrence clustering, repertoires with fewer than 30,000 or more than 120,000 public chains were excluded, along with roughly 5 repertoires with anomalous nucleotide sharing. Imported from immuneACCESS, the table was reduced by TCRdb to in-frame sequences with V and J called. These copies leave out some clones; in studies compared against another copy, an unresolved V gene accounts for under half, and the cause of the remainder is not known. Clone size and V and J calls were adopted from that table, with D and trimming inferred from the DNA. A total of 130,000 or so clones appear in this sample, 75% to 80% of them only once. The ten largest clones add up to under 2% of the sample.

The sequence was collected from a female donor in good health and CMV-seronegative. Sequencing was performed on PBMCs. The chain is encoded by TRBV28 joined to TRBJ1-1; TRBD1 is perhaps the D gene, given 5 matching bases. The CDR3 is CASSLTVSGYTEAFF. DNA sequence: TGTGCCAGCAGTCTTACGGTGTCAGGGTACACTGAAGCTTTCTTT.